This TCR beta chain emerged from a study of blood T cell repertoires in COVID-19. Study summary: Samples of COVID-19 (acute and convalescent) were obtained from the United States, Italy and Spain. The analysed material was cDNA or gDNA that came from T cells, B-cell-depleted T cells, or PBMCs.

Germline V CDR1 and CDR2: SGHNT, YYREEE (reference sequence). The CDR3 length is 14 residues. Between the trimmed V and J ends, which lost 1 base and 6 bases, there was a span of 12 bases. The data were produced by immunoSEQ multiplex PCR, yet TCRdb's version contains in-frame clones alone and is incomplete. The data contain roughly 170,000 clones, roughly 85% of them singletons. The receptor was isolated from an older woman with acute or convalescent COVID-19. Sequenced input: peripheral blood. J is TRBJ2-3 and V is TRBV5-4; D gene uncertain. CDR3 sequence: CASSLKQSIDTQYF. The CDR3 nucleotides are TGTGCCAGCAGCTTGAAACAGAGCATCGATACGCAGTATTTT.